This TCR beta chain was identified in a study of monozygotic twins with inflammatory bowel disease (dated by TCRdb to the late 2010s). Regarding the complete study: A total of 28 monozygotic twin pairs were included in the full study, comprising nine German pairs (four IBD-concordant, five IBD-discordant) and 19 IBD-discordant Danish pairs. The search for disease-associated traits relied mainly on comparing, within discordant pairs, IBD patients with their genetically identical healthy co-twins. Each individual had, on average, about 151 000 unique TCRalpha sequences and 181 000 unique TCRbeta sequences available for analysis. On the study overall, not on this receptor specifically: Because patients received different immunosuppressive treatments, the repertoires may have picked up extra background noise and variability between individuals. Measured by the inverse Simpson index, TCRbeta repertoire diversity was lower in IBD patients than in their healthy co-twins. No single strong signal or clonotype linked to IBD turned up in the results, so the idea that one exists was not supported. Compared with healthy twins, IBD patients had fewer clonotypes in common with other individuals, a difference most pronounced in patients showing signs of disease activity. No difference in repertoire similarity was observed between concordant and discordant twins, possibly owing to limited statistical power. Different T cell subtypes could not be distinguished in the analysis.

Libraries were constructed by 5' RACE. Preparation of each TCR library used approximately 3.5 ug of total RNA. For each sample, cDNA was synthesized in eight separate reactions using SMARTScribe reverse transcriptase. Unique molecular identifiers containing a 6-nucleotide sample barcode were introduced through template switching during cDNA synthesis. Amplification of TCRalpha and TCRbeta cDNA involved two nested PCRs of approximately 16 and 10 cycles, and each PCR was followed by bead purification. Before amplification, cDNA was treated with uracil DNA-glycosylase and purified using the QIAquick PCR purification kit. The second PCR was the step at which Illumina TruSeq-compatible adapters and sample-specific barcodes were added. Library quality and concentration were assessed using TapeStation and Qubit, and approximately 5 ng of each library was pooled. The pooled libraries were sequenced with 2 x 100 bp reads and custom sequencing primers on an Illumina HiSeq2500 single-index Rapid Run. As for how the authors treated the data: PCR and sequencing errors were corrected by UMI-based consensus assembly using MiGEC version 1.2.6. MiXCR version 2.1.1 was used to carry out V(D)J alignment, clonotype assembly and CDR3 extraction. To normalise gene usage, clonotype sharing and MAIT/NKT TCR abundance, the analysis used the top 1000, 10 000 and 20 000 clonotypes per sample. Diversity was computed as the inverse Simpson index with the vegan R package after downsampling to 27 000 UMIs. Paired Mann-Whitney U tests were applied to discordant twin pairs, and Benjamini-Hochberg correction was used for multiple testing. TCRdb reprocessed the reads; each CDR3 protein sequence makes one entry, and DNA is unavailable. TCRdb's processing, not the authors' own work, is the source of the V and J calls. The sample's table covers more than 350,000 distinct CDR3 sequences. The ten largest account for 2% to 3% of the sample.

From each donor, an approximately 2.3 ml peripheral blood sample was collected into PAXgene tubes and kept at -80 degrees C. Without any T cell sorting, total RNA was extracted from whole blood using the PAXgene blood miRNA kit on an automated QIAcube. Deep TCRalpha and TCRbeta repertoire profiling with unique molecular barcoding was performed on peripheral blood of monozygotic twin pairs concordant or discordant for inflammatory bowel disease. Smoking habits were recorded for all twin pairs, and each individual was classified as a current, former or never smoker. A remark on this clonotype: The antigen this receptor binds is unknown.

The CDR3 holds 13 amino acids from the cysteine to the phenylalanine. DNA was not recorded. In the germline V gene, CDR1 corresponds to KGHSH and CDR2 to LQKENI. This clonotype originated in a human donor with ulcerative colitis or Crohn's disease, or a healthy co-twin of an affected twin (not recorded which). The chain uses TRBV18 and TRBJ1-4. The sample was blood. The CDR3 region reads CASSTSGGEKLFF.